This T cell receptor (beta chain) was documented in a study of T cell responses to AZD1222 COVID-19 vaccine. Trimming removed 6 bases from V and 0 bases from J, with 12 bases in between. Looked up from germline, CDR1 is LNHDA and CDR2 is SQIVND (reference sequence). This CDR3 comprises 15 residues. This clone appeared a single time. This table comes from immunoSEQ multiplex PCR, and its TCRdb copy is limited to in-frame clones, with some not included. The sample holds around 120,000 clones, 92% seen once. Second doses were pooled across both intervals (about 4 or about 12 weeks). The V gene is TRBV19, the J gene TRBJ1-5; D is ambiguous. The sequenced sample was peripheral blood, obtained 28 days after the second AZD1222 dose. The sequence derives from an adult who received the AZD1222 COVID-19 vaccine. DNA for the CDR3: TGTGCCAGTAGCCCCAGAGCGGATAGCAATCAGCCCCAGCATTTT. Its protein product is CASSPRADSNQPQHF.